This T cell receptor (beta chain) was captured in a study of blood T cell repertoires in COVID-19. Study-level information: Italy, Spain and the United States were the sources of the convalescent and acute COVID-19 samples. The cDNA or gDNA used as material had been derived from T cells, B-cell-depleted T cells, or PBMCs.

Per the authors' pipeline: Reference gene primer amplification yielded estimated nucleated cell counts. Sequencing was performed with immunoSEQ multiplex PCR; in TCRdb, only in-frame clones are kept and a portion is missing. V and J calls and clone size are those listed in that table; D and trimming were worked out from the DNA. The data hold approximately 220,000 clones, with about 80% observed a single time. The germline CDR1 and CDR2 sequences are LGHNA and YNFKEQ. The CDR3 consists of 15 residues. Germline trimming cut 1 base from V and 3 bases from J; bases unmatched to any gene: 4. The sample was peripheral blood. The chain combines TRBV4-2 with TRBJ1-1, with 8 nucleotides matching TRBD1. The sequence was collected from an older woman with acute or convalescent COVID-19. This CDR3 reads CASSQVDRVDTEAFF. CDR3 DNA sequence: TGTGCCAGCAGCCAAGTGGACAGGGTCGACACTGAAGCTTTCTTT.